This T cell receptor (beta chain) is drawn from a study of cytomegalovirus exposure and HLA in healthy donors. About the study: A previous analysis identified approximately 120 million unique TCR beta sequences derived from roughly 180 million T cells. Overall study findings and caveats: An analysis done earlier found most TCR beta V segments productive about 87% or about 30% of the time. A later examination showed that TCR association rates differed by HLA locus, with DRB1 most and HLA-C fewest. A later analysis found that most CMV-associated TCR beta chains appeared HLA-restricted.

A word on this clone: Its antigen is still unknown.

Primers included in the PCR were 60 Vbeta and 13 Jbeta primers. The repertoire was sequenced with immunoSEQ multiplex PCR; TCRdb's copy has only in-frame clones and lacks some. In the table there are approximately 100,000 clones, more than 60% of which are singletons. Per germline, CDR1 MDHEN and CDR2 SYDVKM. The CDR3 loop spans 15 amino acids. With 3 bases clipped from V and 3 bases from J, the junction kept 5 bases outside the gene matches. Sequencing was performed on PBMCs. The sequence was obtained from a man younger than 35 in good health and CMV-seropositive. The rearrangement uses TRBV28 and TRBJ1-5; 7 bases align to TRBD1. The CDR3 protein is CASSFSGQLNQPQHF. CDR3 DNA: TGTGCCAGCAGTTTTTCGGGACAGCTCAATCAGCCCCAGCATTTT.